Given below is one T cell receptor (beta chain) in context. This clone was seen just once. The target of this receptor is not known. No base quality values were provided; no much bigger clone lies one nucleotide off. Including cysteine and phenylalanine, the CDR3 has 15 amino acids. The sequence is cut down to CDR3 DNA, 45 bases in frame from base 1. The trim is 3 bases for V and 5 bases for J, with a gap of 16 bases between the germline ends. Reading the germline V gene gives CDR1 MNHNS and CDR2 SASEGT. This record comes from a study of blood T cell repertoires in COVID-19 (dated by TCRdb to 2019 to 2021). With regard to the full study: Collaborator samples came from the United States, Italy and Spain and covered acute and convalescent phases of COVID-19. The prospective study material was composed of cDNA or gDNA derived from T cells, B-cell-depleted T cells, or PBMCs. The dataset comprised deeply sampled blood TCRbeta repertoires from subjects exposed to, actively infected with, or recovered from COVID-19. The repertoires were released in a freely available public database meant as a resource for research on the immune response to SARS-CoV-2. Samples were obtained from the ongoing ImmuneRACE study (first 160 participants) and from some 1,300 subjects provided by 6 global collaborators. A de-identified subject ID, COVID-19 status, age in years and sex were almost always included in the sample metadata. Where available, HLA class I and class II types were taken from metadata supplied by the sample provider and were not determined by assay-based typing. Overall study results and their limits: The amount of clinical and demographic metadata varied by source and participant and was provided uncurated.

TCRbeta CDR3 regions were amplified from genomic DNA using the immunoSEQ Assay, a bias-controlled multiplex PCR. In the paper's pipeline: The number of nucleated cells in each sample was estimated by amplification of reference gene primers within the assay. To quantify the absolute abundance of each unique TCRbeta CDR3 rearrangement, sequence reads were collapsed and filtered. For each sample, productive Simpson clonality was calculated as the square root of Simpson's diversity index over productive rearrangements. The table comes from immuneACCESS by way of TCRdb, which keeps in-frame sequences with V and J called. Part of the clones is missing from these tables; in studies checked, under half for an unresolved V gene and the rest for unknown reasons. Clonal size and the V and J genes are those of that table, whereas D and trimming came from the DNA. The sample yields roughly 97,000 clones; approximately 80% were counted once. The leading ten clones occupy approximately 3.5% of the sample.

Each collaborating institution followed its own protocols to collect whole blood in K2EDTA tubes. For TCRbeta analysis, collaborators shipped samples as frozen whole blood, isolated PBMCs, or DNA extracted from either of those sample types. The sequenced sample consisted of peripheral blood. The TCR comes from a woman of 80 years or more with active or convalescent COVID-19. The chain joins TRBV6-1 to TRBJ2-5, and possibly TRBD1, on 6 matching bases. The CDR3 region: CASSDQGRFYETQYF. The DNA sequence is as follows: TGTGCCAGCAGTGATCAGGGGAGATTTTACGAGACCCAGTACTTC.